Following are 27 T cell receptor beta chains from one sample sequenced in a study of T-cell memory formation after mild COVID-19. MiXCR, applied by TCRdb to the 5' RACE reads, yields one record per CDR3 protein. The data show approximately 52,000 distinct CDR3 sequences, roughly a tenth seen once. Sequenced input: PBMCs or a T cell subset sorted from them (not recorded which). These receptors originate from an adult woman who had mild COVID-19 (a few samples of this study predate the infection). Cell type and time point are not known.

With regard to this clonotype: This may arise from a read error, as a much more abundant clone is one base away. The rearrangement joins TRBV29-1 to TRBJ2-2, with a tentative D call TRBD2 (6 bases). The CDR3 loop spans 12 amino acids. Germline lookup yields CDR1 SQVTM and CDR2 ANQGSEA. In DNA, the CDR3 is TGCAGCGTTGAAGAGATCGGCGGGGAGCTGATTTTT. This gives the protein CSVEEIGGELIF.

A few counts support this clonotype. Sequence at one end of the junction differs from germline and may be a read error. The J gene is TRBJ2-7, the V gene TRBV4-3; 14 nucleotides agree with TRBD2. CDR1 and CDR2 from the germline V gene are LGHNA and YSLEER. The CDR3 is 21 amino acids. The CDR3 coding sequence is TGCGCGAGCAGCCAACACAGGACCGGGACTAGCGGGAGAACCAGAGACTACGAGCAGTACTTC. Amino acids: CASSQHRTGTSGRTRDYEQYF.

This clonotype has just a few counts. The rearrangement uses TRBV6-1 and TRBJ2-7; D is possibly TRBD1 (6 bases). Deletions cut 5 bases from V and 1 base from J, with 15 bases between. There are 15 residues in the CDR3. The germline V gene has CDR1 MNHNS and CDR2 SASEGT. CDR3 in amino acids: CASSLLGTLSYEQYF. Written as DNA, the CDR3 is TGTGCCAGCAGTCTCCTTGGGACATTATCCTACGAGCAGTACTTC.

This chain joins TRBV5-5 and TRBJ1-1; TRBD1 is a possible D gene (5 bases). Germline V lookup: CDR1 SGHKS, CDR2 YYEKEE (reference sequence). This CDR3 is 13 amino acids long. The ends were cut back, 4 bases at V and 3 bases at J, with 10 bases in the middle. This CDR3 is CASSPDSDTEAFF. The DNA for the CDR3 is TGTGCCAGCAGCCCCGACAGTGACACTGAAGCTTTCTTT.

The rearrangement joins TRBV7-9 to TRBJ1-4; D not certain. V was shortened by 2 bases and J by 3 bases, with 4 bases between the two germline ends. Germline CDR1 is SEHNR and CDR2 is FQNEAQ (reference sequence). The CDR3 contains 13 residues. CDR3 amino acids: CASSLYANEKLFF. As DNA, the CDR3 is TGTGCCAGCAGCTTATATGCTAATGAAAAACTGTTTTTT. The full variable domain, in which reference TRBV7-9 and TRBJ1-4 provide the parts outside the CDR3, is DTGVSQNPRHKITKRGQNVTFRCDPISEHNRLYWYRQTLGQGPEFLTYFQNEAQLEKSRLLSDRFSAERPKGSFSTLEIQRTEQGDSAMYLCASSLYANEKLFFGSGTQLSVL.

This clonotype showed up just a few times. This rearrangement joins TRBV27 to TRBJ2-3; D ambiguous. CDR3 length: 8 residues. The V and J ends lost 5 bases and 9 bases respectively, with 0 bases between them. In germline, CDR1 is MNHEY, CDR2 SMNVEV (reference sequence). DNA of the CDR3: TGTGCCAGCAGTACGCAGTATTTT. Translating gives CASSTQYF.

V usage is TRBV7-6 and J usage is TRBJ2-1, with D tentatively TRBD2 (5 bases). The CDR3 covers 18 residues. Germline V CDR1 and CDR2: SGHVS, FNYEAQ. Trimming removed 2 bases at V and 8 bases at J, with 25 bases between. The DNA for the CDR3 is TGTGCCAGCAGCTTACGGATGCCTAGTGACGCGGGTTATGATGAGCAGTTCTTC. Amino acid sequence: CASSLRMPSDAGYDEQFF.

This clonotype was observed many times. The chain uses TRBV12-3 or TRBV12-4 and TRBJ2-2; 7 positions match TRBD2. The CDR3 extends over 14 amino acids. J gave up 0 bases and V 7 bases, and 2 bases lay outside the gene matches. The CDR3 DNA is TGTGCCAGCAAAGGACTAGCGAACACCGGGGAGCTGTTTTTT. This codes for CASKGLANTGELFF.

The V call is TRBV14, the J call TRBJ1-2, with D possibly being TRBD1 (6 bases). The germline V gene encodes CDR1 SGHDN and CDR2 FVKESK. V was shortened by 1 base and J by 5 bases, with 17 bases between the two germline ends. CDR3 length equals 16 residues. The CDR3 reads CASSQGGALPGYGYTF. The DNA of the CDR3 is TGTGCCAGCAGCCAAGGGGGGGCTCTCCCGGGGTATGGCTACACCTTC.

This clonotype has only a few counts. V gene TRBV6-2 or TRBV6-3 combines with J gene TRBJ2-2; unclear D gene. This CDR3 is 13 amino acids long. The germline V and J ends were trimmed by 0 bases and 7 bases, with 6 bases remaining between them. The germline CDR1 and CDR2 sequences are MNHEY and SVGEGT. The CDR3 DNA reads TGTGCCAGCAGTTACTCGGAGAGCGGGGAGCTGTTTTTT. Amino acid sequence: CASSYSESGELFF.

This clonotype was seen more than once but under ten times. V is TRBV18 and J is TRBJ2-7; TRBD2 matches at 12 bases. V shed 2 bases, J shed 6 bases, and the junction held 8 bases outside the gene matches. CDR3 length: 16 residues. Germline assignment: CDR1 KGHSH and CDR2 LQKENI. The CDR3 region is CASSPTLAGGFAEQYF. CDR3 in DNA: TGTGCCAGCTCACCAACACTAGCGGGGGGTTTCGCCGAGCAGTACTTC.

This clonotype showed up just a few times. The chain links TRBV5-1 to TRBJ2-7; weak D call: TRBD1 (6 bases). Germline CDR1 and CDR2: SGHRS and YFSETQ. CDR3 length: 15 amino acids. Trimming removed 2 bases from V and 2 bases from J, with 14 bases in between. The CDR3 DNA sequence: TGCGCCAGCAGCTTAGCACAGGGTTCAGCCTACGAGCAGTACTTC. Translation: CASSLAQGSAYEQYF. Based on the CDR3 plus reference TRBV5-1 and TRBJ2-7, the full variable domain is KAGVTQTPRYLIKTRGQQVTLSCSPISGHRSVSWYQQTPGQGLQFLFEYFSETQRNKGNFPGRFSGRQFSNSRSEMNVSTLELGDSALYLCASSLAQGSAYEQYFGPGTRLTVT.

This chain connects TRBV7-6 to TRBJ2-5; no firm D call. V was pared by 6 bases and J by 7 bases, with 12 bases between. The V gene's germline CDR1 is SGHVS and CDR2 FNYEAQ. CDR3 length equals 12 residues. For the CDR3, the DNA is TGTGCCAGCAGAGGCCCCTCGGGGACCCAGTACTTC. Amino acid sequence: CASRGPSGTQYF.

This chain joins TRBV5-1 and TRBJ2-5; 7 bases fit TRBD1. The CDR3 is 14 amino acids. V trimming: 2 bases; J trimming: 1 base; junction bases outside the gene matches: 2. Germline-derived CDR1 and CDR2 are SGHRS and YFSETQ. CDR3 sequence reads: CASSFQGVQETQYF. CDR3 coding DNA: TGCGCCAGCAGCTTCCAGGGGGTCCAAGAGACCCAGTACTTC.

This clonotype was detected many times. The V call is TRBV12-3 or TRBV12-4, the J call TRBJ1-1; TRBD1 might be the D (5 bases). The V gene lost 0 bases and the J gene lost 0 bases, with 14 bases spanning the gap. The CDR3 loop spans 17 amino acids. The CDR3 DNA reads TGTGCCAGCAGTTTAGCGCTGGGGGGAGGGGTGAACACTGAAGCTTTCTTT. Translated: CASSLALGGGVNTEAFF.

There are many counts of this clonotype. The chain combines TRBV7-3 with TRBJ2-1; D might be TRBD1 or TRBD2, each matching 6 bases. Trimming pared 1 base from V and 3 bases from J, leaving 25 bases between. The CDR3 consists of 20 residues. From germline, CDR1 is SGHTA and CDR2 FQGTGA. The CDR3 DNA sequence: TGTGCCAGCAGCTTAAGGCCGTCGGGTGTAAGGGGGGCCGGCTACAATGAGCAGTTCTTC. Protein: CASSLRPSGVRGAGYNEQFF. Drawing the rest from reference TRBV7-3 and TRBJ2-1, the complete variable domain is GAGVSQTPSNKVTEKGKYVELRCDPISGHTALYWYRQSLGQGPEFLIYFQGTGAADDSGLPNDRFFAVRPEGSVSTLKIQRTERGDSAVYLCASSLRPSGVRGAGYNEQFFGPGTRLTVL.

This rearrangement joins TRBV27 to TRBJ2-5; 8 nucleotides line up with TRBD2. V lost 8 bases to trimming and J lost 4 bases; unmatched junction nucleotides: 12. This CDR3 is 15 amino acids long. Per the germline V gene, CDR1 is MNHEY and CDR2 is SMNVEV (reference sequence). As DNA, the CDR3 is TGTGCCAGCCGATTTAAGGCGGGAGGTAGAGAGACCCAGTACTTC. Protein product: CASRFKAGGRETQYF.

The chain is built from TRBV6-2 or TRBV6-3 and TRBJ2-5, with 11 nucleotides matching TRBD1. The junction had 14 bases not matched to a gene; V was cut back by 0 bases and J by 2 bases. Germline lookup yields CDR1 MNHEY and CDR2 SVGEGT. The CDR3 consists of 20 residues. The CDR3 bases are TGTGCCAGCAGTTACTCGATAACCGGGACAGGGGGTGGTCTGCAAGAGACCCAGTACTTC. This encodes CASSYSITGTGGGLQETQYF.

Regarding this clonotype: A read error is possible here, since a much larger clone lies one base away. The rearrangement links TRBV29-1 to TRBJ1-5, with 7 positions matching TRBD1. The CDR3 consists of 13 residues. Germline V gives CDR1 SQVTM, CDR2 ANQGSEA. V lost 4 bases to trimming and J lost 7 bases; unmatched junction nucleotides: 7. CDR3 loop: CSVGQGTKQPQHF. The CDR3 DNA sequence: TGCAGCGTTGGACAGGGAACCAAACAGCCCCAGCATTTT.

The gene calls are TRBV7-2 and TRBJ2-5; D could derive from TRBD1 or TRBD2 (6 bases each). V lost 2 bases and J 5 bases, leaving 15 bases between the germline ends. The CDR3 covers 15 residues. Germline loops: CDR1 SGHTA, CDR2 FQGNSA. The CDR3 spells CASSLNSGAYETQYF. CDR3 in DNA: TGTGCCAGCAGCTTAAACTCGGGGGCCTATGAGACCCAGTACTTC. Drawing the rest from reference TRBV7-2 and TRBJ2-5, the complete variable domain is GAGVSQSPSNKVTEKGKDVELRCDPISGHTALYWYRQSLGQGLEFLIYFQGNSAPDKSGLPSDRFSAERTGGSVSTLTIQRTQQEDSAVYLCASSLNSGAYETQYFGPGTRLLVL.

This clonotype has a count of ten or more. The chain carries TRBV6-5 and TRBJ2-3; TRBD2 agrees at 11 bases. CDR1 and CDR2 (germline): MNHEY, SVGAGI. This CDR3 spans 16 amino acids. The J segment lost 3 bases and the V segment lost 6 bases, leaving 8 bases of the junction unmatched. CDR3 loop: CASSLAGGPSTDTQYF. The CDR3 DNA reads TGTGCCAGCAGCTTAGCGGGGGGGCCTAGTACAGATACGCAGTATTTT.

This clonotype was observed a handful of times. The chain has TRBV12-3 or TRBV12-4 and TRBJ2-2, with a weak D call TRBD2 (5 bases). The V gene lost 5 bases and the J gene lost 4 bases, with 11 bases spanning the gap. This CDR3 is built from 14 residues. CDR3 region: CASSLRVGTGELFF. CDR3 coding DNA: TGTGCCAGCAGTCTGCGGGTTGGCACCGGGGAGCTGTTTTTT.

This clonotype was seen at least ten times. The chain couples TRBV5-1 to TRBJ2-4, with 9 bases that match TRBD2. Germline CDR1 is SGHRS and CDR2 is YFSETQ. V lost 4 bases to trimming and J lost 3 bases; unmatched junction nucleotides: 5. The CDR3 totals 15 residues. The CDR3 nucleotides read TGCGCCAGCAGCCGAGCGGGAGGAGGCAAAAACATTCAGTACTTC. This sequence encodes CASSRAGGGKNIQYF.

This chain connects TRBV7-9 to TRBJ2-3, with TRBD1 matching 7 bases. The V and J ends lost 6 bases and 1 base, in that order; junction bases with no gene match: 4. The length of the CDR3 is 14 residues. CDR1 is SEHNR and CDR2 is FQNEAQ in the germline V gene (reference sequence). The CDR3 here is CASSDRVGTDTQYF. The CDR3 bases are TGTGCCAGCAGTGACAGGGTGGGCACAGATACGCAGTATTTT.

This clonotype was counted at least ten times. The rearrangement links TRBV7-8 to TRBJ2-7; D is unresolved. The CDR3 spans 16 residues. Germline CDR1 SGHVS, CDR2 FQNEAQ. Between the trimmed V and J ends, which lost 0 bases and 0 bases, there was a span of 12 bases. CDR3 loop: CASSLAPEPSSYEQYF. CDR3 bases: TGTGCCAGCAGCTTAGCGCCCGAACCTAGCTCCTACGAGCAGTACTTC.

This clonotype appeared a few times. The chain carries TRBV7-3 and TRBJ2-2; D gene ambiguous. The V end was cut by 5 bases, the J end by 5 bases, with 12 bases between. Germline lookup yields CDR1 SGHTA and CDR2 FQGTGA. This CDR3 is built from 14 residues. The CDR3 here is CASSATPQTGELFF. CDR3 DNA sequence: TGTGCCAGCAGCGCTACGCCTCAGACCGGGGAGCTGTTTTTT.

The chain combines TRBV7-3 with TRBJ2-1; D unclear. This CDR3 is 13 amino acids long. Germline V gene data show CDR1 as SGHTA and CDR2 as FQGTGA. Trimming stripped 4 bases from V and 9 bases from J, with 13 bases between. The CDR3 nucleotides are TGTGCCAGCAGCTCAGACCTCCGAGGTGAGCAGTTCTTC. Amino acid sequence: CASSSDLRGEQFF.